This T cell receptor beta chain was documented in a study of T cell responses to AZD1222 COVID-19 vaccine. Whole-study results and caveats: Baseline testing showed seropositivity in only five to seven AZD1222 recipients.

On this clone: No antigen is known for it.

Germline V CDR1 and CDR2: SNHLY, FYNNEI. Trimming took off 5 bases at V and 4 bases at J, with 11 bases between the two ends. The CDR3 totals 14 residues. Generated by immunoSEQ multiplex PCR, the TCRdb table keeps only in-frame clones and is missing some. The table lists approximately 140,000 clones, under 95% of them singletons, with around 6.9% in the top ten. V usage is TRBV2 and J usage is TRBJ2-2; the D call may be TRBD1 or TRBD2 (5 bases each). Sample: peripheral blood, taken 28 days after the second dose of the MenACWY control vaccine. This clonotype was sampled from an adult who received the MenACWY meningococcal vaccine as a control. CDR3: CASSRDQLTGELFF. For the CDR3, the DNA is TGTGCCAGCAGTCGGGACCAGCTCACCGGGGAGCTGTTTTTT.